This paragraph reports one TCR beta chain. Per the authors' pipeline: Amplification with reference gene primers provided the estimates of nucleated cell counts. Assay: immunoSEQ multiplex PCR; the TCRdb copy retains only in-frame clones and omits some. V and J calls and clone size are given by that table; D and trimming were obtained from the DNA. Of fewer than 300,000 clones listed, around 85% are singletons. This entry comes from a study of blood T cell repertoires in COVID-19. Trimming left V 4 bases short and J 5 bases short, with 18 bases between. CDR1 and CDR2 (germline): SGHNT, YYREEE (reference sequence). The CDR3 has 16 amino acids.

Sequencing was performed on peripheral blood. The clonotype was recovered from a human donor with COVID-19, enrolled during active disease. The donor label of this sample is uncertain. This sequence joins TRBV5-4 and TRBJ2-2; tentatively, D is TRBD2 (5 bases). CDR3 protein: CASSAPPGSPTGELFF. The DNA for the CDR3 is TGTGCCAGCAGCGCCCCTCCGGGATCTCCGACCGGGGAGCTGTTTTTT.